This entry describes one T cell receptor beta chain. Its antigen is currently unknown. TCRdb re-derived calls from the reads in MiXCR, one entry per CDR3 protein. This table has approximately 910,000 distinct CDR3 sequences, about a third appearing once. V lost 6 bases, J lost 8 bases, and 9 bases stayed unmatched. Germline V gene sequence: CDR1 KGHDR, CDR2 SFDVKD. There are 15 residues in the CDR3. This sample stems from a study of T cell repertoires in cytomegalovirus infection. Study overall: Public TCR beta signatures were indicative of both CMV infection and a matching HLA type.

The material sequenced was cultured CD8+ T cells from PBMCs, taken from culture after CMV antigen stimulation. The sequence came from a human donor in good health (CMV status not recorded). Some clones in this sample may be carry-over from other donors' samples. The chain uses TRBV24-1 and TRBJ2-1, with 10 bases aligning to TRBD1. CDR3 loop: CATSPGDRGVDEQFF. The CDR3 nucleotides read TGTGCCACCAGTCCCGGGGACAGGGGAGTCGATGAGCAGTTCTTC.